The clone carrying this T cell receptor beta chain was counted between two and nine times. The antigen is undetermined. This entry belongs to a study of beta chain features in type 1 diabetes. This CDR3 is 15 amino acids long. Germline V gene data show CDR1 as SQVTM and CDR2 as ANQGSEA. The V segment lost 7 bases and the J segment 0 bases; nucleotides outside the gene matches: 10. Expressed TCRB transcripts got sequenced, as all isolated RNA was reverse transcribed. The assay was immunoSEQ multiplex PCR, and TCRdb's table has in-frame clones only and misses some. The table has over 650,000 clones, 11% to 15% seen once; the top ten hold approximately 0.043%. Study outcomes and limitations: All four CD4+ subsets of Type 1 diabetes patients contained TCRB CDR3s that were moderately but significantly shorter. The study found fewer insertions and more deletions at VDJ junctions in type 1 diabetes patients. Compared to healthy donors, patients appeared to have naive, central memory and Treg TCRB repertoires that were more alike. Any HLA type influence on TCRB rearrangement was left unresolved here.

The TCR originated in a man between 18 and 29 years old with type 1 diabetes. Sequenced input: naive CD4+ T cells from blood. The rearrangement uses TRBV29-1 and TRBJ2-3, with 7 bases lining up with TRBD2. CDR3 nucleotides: TGCAGCGCCCCCAGCGGGGCCCTTAGCACAGATACGCAGTATTTT. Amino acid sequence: CSAPSGALSTDTQYF.